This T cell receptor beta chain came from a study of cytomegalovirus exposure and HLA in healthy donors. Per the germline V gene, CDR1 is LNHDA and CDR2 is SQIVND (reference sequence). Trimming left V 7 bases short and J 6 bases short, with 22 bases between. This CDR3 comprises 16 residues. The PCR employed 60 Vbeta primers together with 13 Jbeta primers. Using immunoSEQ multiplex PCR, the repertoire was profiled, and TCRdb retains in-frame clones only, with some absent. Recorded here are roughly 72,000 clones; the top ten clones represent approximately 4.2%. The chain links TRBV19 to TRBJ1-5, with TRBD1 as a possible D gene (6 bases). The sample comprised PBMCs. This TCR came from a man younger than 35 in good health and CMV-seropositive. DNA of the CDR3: TGTGCCAGTACTACGGGGGGCAGGGAGGTAGGTCAGCCCCAGCATTTT. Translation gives CASTTGGREVGQPQHF.